Below, 30 T cell receptor beta chains from the same sample are listed, as sequenced in a study of T cells expressing NK-cell markers. TCRdb reprocessed the 5' RACE reads, with one entry per CDR3 protein and no DNA. Recorded for this sample: 150,000 to 180,000 distinct CDR3 sequences. Sample: blood T cells: a sorted CD56 or NKG2C T cell subset, CD4+ or CD8+ T cells, or bulk PBMC T cells (not recorded which). The source is a woman aged 50 to 60 in good health.

V gene TRBV5-1 combines with J gene TRBJ2-7; without DNA, the TCRdb call of TRBD2 cannot be checked. From germline, CDR1 is SGHRS and CDR2 YFSETQ. The CDR3 sequence is 18 residues long. The chain's CDR3 is CASSLAGASGKWSYEQYF.

The rearrangement joins TRBV19 to TRBJ2-1; TCRdb calls TRBD2, which cannot be checked without DNA. Germline V gives CDR1 LNHDA, CDR2 SQIVND (reference sequence). The CDR3 length is 14 residues. The CDR3 reads CASSRGGNYNEQFF. Full variable domain (rest looked up from reference TRBV19 and TRBJ2-1): DGGITQSPKYLFRKEGQNVTLSCEQNLNHDAMYWYRQDPGQGLRLIYYSQIVNDFQKGDIAEGYSVSREKKESFPLTVTSAQKNPTAFYLCASSRGGNYNEQFFGPGTRLTVL.

The rearrangement joins TRBV7-9 to TRBJ2-7; TCRdb proposes TRBD1, but this gene call is untestable without DNA. From germline, CDR1 is SEHNR and CDR2 FQNEAQ (reference sequence). The CDR3 length is 16 residues. The CDR3 is CASSSRSRTGVYEQYF.

The rearrangement links TRBV9 to TRBJ2-2. Looked up from germline, CDR1 is SGDLS and CDR2 is YYNGEE. This CDR3 contains 12 residues. The CDR3 sequence is CASSASTGELFF.

The chain has TRBV24-1 and TRBJ2-2; TCRdb returns TRBD2, unconfirmable since there is no DNA. Germline V gene sequence: CDR1 KGHDR, CDR2 SFDVKD. The CDR3 length is 20 residues. The CDR3: CATSDRVASGRDANTGELFF.

This sequence joins TRBV5-6 and TRBJ1-2; as DNA is missing, the TRBD1 call by TCRdb cannot be tested. Germline values: CDR1 SGHDT, CDR2 YYEEEE. This CDR3 comprises 15 residues. CDR3 amino acids: CASSYPSYIRDGYTF.

The rearrangement uses TRBV7-9 and TRBJ2-7; TCRdb reports TRBD1, a call that lacks DNA to check it against. This CDR3 spans 14 amino acids. Germline-derived CDR1 and CDR2 are SEHNR and FQNEAQ (reference sequence). The CDR3 sequence is CASTPAGSPYEQYF.

The J gene is TRBJ1-2, the V gene TRBV15; TCRdb lists TRBD1, though no DNA is available to test this call. The CDR3 runs to 14 residues. CDR1 and CDR2 from the germline V gene are LNHNV and YYDKDF (reference sequence). The CDR3 reads CATSLSSGNYGYTF.

This chain connects TRBV29-1 to TRBJ1-2; without DNA, the TCRdb call of TRBD1 cannot be checked. The CDR3 runs 12 residues. Germline V gene data show CDR1 as SQVTM and CDR2 as ANQGSEA. The CDR3 sequence: CSVDPRGIGYTF.

The chain joins TRBV11-1 to TRBJ2-1; checking the TCRdb D call of TRBD2 is not possible without DNA. The CDR3 totals 16 residues. Germline V gene sequence: CDR1 SGHAT, CDR2 FQDESV (reference sequence). CDR3 amino acids: CASSLVVAGDYNEQFF.

The rearrangement uses TRBV12-5 and TRBJ2-2; checking the TCRdb D call of TRBD2 is not possible without DNA. In germline, CDR1 is LGHNT, CDR2 FRNRAP. The length of the CDR3 is 16 residues. The CDR3 region is CASGPTSGANTGELFF. Based on the CDR3 plus reference TRBV12-5 and TRBJ2-2, the full variable domain is DARVTQTPRHKVTEMGQEVTMRCQPILGHNTVFWYRQTMMQGLELLAYFRNRAPLDDSGMPKDRFSAEMPDATLATLKIQPSEPRDSAVYFCASGPTSGANTGELFFGEGSRLTVL.

This chain connects TRBV18 to TRBJ2-3. The germline CDR1 and CDR2 sequences are KGHSH and LQKENI. CDR3 length: 14 amino acids. CDR3: CASSPPYRTDTQYF.

The chain combines TRBV6-5 with TRBJ1-1. This CDR3 region has 12 residues. Germline values: CDR1 MNHEY, CDR2 SVGAGI. The CDR3 is CASSGANTEAFF.

The chain employs TRBV21-1 and TRBJ1-1; lacking DNA, the TRBD1 call made by TCRdb goes unchecked. TRBV21-1 has pseudogene status. The CDR3 sequence is 16 residues long. CDR3 in amino acids: CASSKLGQGARQGAFF.

V is TRBV7-9 and J is TRBJ2-1; the TCRdb D gene call, TRBD2, has no DNA to confirm it. The germline V gene encodes CDR1 SEHNR and CDR2 FQNEAQ (reference sequence). CDR3 length equals 11 residues. The CDR3 sequence: CASSPANEQFF.

The chain has TRBV3-1 and TRBJ2-7; the TRBD1 assignment by TCRdb is unverifiable without DNA. Per the germline V gene, CDR1 is LGHDT and CDR2 is YNNKEL (reference sequence). The CDR3 consists of 14 residues. Here the CDR3 reads CASSPPFRGYEQYF.

V is TRBV24-1 and J is TRBJ2-1; lacking DNA, the TRBD2 call made by TCRdb goes unchecked. The CDR3 has 16 residues. The germline gives CDR1 KGHDR, CDR2 SFDVKD. The CDR3 protein is CATSDFSSGSYNEQFF.

This rearrangement joins TRBV5-1 to TRBJ2-7; TCRdb's D call, TRBD2, is unchecked because there is no DNA. The germline CDR1 and CDR2 sequences are SGHRS and YFSETQ. The CDR3 has 15 residues. The CDR3 here is CASSFRDSSGSEQYF.

The chain joins TRBV5-6 to TRBJ2-7; TCRdb gives TRBD2 as the D gene, but with no DNA this cannot be confirmed. This CDR3 has 16 residues. The germline V gene encodes CDR1 SGHDT and CDR2 YYEEEE. CDR3 residues: CASSLHTSGSPYEQYF.

The rearrangement uses TRBV4-1 and TRBJ2-4; TCRdb's D gene call, TRBD1, goes unchecked for lack of DNA. The CDR3 runs to 15 residues. CDR1 is MGHRA, CDR2 YSYEKL, per germline. The CDR3 sequence is CASSQGGGRLNIQYF.

The gene calls are TRBV24-1 and TRBJ2-1; the TCRdb call, TRBD1, lacks DNA for checking. Germline assignment: CDR1 KGHDR and CDR2 SFDVKD. This CDR3 region has 13 residues. The CDR3 sequence: CATDSGSYNEQFF.

The chain has TRBV5-1 and TRBJ1-1; TCRdb returns TRBD1, unconfirmable since there is no DNA. The V gene's germline CDR1 is SGHRS and CDR2 YFSETQ. CDR3 length: 14 residues. The CDR3 reads CASSLDQGPPEAFF.

The chain has TRBV5-1 and TRBJ2-5; without DNA, the TCRdb call of TRBD2 cannot be checked. This CDR3 region has 16 residues. Germline V lookup: CDR1 SGHRS, CDR2 YFSETQ. The CDR3 sequence: CASSPGASGLQETQYF.

The chain recombines TRBV12-3 or TRBV12-4 with TRBJ2-3. The CDR3 has 16 residues. The CDR3 sequence: CASSLRVGVYTDTQYF.

The V call is TRBV12-3 or TRBV12-4, the J call TRBJ2-5; TCRdb outputs TRBD2, but without DNA this stays unchecked. This CDR3 is built from 18 residues. The CDR3: CASSLSAGGLAGEETQYF.

The chain links TRBV29-1 to TRBJ1-1; no DNA is available, so the TRBD1 call from TCRdb remains unchecked. Germline V gene sequence: CDR1 SQVTM, CDR2 ANQGSEA. The CDR3 spans 15 residues. The CDR3 spells CSVVKGHDWDTEAFF.

V and J are TRBV7-3 and TRBJ1-2; with no DNA, the TCRdb D assignment of TRBD1 cannot be verified. CDR3 length: 13 amino acids. The germline V gene encodes CDR1 SGHTA and CDR2 FQGTGA. The CDR3 is CASSQSRGYGYTF.

The CDR3 loop reads CASSYSPTSGGLETQYF. V and J are TRBV28 and TRBJ2-5; TCRdb picks TRBD2, but there is no DNA to check that call. CDR3 length equals 17 residues. Germline CDR1 MDHEN, CDR2 SYDVKM.

The rearrangement uses TRBV19 and TRBJ1-5. The CDR3 contains 13 residues. Germline V gene sequence: CDR1 LNHDA, CDR2 SQIVND (reference sequence). Here the CDR3 reads CASSIAVYQPQHF.

The V and J genes are TRBV6-5 and TRBJ2-7; lacking DNA, the TRBD1 call made by TCRdb goes unchecked. Germline CDR1 MNHEY, CDR2 SVGAGI. This CDR3 comprises 12 residues. This CDR3 is CASSPGPYEQYF.